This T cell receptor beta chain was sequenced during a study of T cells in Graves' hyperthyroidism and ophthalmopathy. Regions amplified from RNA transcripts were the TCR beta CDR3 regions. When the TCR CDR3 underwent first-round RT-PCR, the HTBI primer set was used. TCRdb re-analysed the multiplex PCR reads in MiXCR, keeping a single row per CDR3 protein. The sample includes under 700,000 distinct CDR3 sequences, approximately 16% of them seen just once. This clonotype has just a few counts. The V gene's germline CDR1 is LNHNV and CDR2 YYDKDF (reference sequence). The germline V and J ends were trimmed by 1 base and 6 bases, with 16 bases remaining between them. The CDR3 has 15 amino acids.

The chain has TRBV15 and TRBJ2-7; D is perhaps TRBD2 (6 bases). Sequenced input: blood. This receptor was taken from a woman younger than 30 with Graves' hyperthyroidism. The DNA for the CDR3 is TGTGCCACCAGCAGAGCCCCTTTGGGAGGACTCGAGCAGTACTTC. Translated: CATSRAPLGGLEQYF.